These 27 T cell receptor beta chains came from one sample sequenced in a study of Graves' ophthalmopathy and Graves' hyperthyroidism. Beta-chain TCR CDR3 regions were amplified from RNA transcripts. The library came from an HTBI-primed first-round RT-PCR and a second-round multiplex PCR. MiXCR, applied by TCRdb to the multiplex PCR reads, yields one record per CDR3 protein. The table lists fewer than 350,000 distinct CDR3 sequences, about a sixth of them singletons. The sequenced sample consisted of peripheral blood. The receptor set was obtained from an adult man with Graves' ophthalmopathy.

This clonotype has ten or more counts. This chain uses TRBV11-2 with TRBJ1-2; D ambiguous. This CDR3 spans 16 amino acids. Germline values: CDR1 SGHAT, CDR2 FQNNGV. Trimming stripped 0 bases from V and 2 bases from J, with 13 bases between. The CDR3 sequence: CASSLDVQSGNYGYTF. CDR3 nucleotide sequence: TGTGCCAGCAGCTTAGACGTCCAGTCAGGAAACTATGGCTACACCTTC.

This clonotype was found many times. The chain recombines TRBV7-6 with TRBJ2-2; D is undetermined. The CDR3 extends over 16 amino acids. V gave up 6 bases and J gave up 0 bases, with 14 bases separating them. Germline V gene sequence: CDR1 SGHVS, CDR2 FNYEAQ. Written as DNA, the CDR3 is TGTGCCAGCAGTCGAAAAGCAAGGTCGAACACCGGGGAGCTGTTTTTT. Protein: CASSRKARSNTGELFF.

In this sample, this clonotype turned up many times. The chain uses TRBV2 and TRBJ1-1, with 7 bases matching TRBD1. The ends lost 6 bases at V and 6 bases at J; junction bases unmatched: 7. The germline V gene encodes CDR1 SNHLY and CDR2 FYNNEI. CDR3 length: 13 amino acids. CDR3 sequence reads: CASRIPGQAEAFF. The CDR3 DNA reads TGTGCCAGCAGGATACCAGGACAGGCTGAAGCTTTCTTT.

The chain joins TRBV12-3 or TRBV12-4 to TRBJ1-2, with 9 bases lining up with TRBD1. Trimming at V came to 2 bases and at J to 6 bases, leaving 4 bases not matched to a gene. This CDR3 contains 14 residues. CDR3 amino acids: CASSLKGQGHGYTF. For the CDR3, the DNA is TGTGCCAGCAGTTTAAAGGGACAGGGTCATGGCTACACCTTC.

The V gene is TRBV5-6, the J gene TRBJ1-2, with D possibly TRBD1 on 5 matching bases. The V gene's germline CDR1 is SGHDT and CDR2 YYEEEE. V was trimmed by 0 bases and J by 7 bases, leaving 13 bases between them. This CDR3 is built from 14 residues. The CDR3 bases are TGTGCCAGCAGCTTGGTGGGGGGGATGCGTGGCTACACCTTC. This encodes CASSLVGGMRGYTF.

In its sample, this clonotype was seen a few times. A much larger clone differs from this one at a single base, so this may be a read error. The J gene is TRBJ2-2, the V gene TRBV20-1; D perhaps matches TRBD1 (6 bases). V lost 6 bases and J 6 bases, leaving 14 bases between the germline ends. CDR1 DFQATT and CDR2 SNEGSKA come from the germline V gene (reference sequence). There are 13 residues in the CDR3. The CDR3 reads CSAHHQGPGELFF. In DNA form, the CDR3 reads TGCAGTGCCCACCATCAGGGGCCCGGGGAGCTGTTTTTT.

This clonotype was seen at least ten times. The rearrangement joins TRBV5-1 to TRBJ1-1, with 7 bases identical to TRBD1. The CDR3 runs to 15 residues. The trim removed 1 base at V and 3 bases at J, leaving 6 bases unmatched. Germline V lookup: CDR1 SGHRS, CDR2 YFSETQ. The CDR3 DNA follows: TGCGCCAGCAGCTTGCCATCGGGACAGCACACTGAAGCTTTCTTT. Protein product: CASSLPSGQHTEAFF. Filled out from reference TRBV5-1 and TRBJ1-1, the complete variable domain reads KAGVTQTPRYLIKTRGQQVTLSCSPISGHRSVSWYQQTPGQGLQFLFEYFSETQRNKGNFPGRFSGRQFSNSRSEMNVSTLELGDSALYLCASSLPSGQHTEAFFGQGTRLTVV.

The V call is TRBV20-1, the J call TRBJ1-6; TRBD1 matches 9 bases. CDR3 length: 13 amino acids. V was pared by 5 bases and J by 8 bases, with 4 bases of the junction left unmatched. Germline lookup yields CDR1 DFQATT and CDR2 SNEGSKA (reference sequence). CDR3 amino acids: CSASGQGYSPLHF. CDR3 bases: TGCAGTGCTTCGGGACAGGGATATTCACCCCTCCACTTT.

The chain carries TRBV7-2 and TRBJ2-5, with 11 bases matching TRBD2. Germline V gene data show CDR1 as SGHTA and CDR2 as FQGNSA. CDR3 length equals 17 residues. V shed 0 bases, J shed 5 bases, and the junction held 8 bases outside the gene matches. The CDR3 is CASSLALAGGVGETQYF. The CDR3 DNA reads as TGTGCCAGCAGCTTAGCCCTAGCGGGAGGAGTCGGGGAGACCCAGTACTTC.

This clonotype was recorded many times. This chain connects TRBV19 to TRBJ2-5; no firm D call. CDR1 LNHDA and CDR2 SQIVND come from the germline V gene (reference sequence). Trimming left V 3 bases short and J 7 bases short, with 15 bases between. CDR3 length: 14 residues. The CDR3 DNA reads TGTGCCAGTAGTATCTCCGCGGAGTTCCCGACCCAGTACTTC. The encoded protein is CASSISAEFPTQYF.

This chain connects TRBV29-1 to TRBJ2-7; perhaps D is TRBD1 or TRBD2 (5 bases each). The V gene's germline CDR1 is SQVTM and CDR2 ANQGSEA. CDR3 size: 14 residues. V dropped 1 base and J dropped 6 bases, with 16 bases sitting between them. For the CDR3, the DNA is TGCAGCGTTGAAGGGGACGTTAGACGGGGCGAGCAGTACTTC. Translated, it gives CSVEGDVRRGEQYF.

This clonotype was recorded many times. The CDR3 protein is CASSLASPSSYEQYF. The CDR3 DNA follows: TGTGCCAGCAGTTTAGCTTCGCCCAGTTCCTACGAGCAGTACTTC. The J gene is TRBJ2-7, the V gene TRBV27; D unclear. Germline V gene lookup returns CDR1 MNHEY and CDR2 SMNVEV (reference sequence). V shed 2 bases and J shed 1 base, with 12 bases lying between them. This CDR3 spans 15 amino acids.

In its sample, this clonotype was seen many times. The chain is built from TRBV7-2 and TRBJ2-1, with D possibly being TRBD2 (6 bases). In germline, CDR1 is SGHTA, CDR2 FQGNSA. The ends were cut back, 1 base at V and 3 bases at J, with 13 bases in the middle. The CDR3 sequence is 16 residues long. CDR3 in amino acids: CASSLGVGRLYNEQFF. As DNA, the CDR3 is TGTGCCAGCAGCTTAGGCGTCGGGAGACTCTACAATGAGCAGTTCTTC.

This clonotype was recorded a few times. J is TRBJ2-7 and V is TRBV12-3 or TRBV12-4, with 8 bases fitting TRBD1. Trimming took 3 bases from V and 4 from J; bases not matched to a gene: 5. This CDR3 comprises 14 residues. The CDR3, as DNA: TGTGCCAGCAGTTTTATAGGACAGGGTTACGAGCAGTACTTC. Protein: CASSFIGQGYEQYF.

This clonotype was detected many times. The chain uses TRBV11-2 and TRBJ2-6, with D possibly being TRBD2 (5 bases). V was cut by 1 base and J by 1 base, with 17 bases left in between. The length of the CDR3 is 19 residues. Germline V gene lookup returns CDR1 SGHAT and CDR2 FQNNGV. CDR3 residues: CASSLGSGGWSSGANVLTF. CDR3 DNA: TGTGCCAGCAGCTTAGGATCGGGCGGGTGGTCTTCTGGGGCCAACGTCCTGACTTTC.

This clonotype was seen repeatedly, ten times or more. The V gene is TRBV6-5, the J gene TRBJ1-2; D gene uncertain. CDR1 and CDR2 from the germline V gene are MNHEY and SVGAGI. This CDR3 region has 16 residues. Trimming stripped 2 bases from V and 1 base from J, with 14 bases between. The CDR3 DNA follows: TGTGCCAGCAGTTACCTCCGAAGGGTCCATAACTATGGCTACACCTTC. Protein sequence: CASSYLRRVHNYGYTF.

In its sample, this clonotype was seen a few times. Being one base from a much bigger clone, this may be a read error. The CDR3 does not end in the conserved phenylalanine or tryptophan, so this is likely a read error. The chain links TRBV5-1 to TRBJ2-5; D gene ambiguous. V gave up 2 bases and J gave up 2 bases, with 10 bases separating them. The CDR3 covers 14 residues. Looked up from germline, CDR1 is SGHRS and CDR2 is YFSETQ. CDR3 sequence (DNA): TGCGCCAGCAGCTTAGCGACCATACAAGAGACCCAGTACCTC. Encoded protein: CASSLATIQETQYL.

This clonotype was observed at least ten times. In nucleotides, the CDR3 is TGTGCCAGCAGTTTAGAATCGGGAATCCAAGAGACCCAGTACTTC. This gives the protein CASSLESGIQETQYF. The chain is built from TRBV12-3 or TRBV12-4 and TRBJ2-5, with D perhaps TRBD2 (5 bases). The CDR3 is 15 residues long. The V end was cut by 1 base, the J end by 1 base, with 10 bases between.

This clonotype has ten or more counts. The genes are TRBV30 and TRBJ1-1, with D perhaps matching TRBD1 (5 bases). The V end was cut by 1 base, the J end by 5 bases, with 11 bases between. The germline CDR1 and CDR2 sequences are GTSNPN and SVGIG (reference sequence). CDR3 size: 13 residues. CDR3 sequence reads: CAWSGARGTEAFF. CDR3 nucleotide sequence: TGTGCCTGGAGTGGGGCCCGGGGGACTGAAGCTTTCTTT.

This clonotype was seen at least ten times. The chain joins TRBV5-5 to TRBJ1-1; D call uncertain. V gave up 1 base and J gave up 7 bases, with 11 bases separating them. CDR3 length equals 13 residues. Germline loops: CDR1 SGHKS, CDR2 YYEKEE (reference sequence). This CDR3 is CASSLNLGFEAFF. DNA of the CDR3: TGTGCCAGCAGCTTGAACTTGGGCTTTGAAGCTTTCTTT.

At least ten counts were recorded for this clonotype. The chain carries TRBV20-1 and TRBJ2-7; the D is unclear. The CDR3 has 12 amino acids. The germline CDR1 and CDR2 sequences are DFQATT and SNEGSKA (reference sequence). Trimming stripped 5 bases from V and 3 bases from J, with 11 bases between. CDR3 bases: TGCAGTGCTGGTCTCTCGGGCTACGAGCAGTACTTC. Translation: CSAGLSGYEQYF.

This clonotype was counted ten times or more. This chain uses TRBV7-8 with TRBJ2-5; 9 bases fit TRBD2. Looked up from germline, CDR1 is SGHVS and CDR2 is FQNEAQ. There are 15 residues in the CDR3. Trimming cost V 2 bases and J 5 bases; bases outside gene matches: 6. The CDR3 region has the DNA TGTGCCAGCAGCTTACGCGGGGGGGCATGGGAGACCCAGTACTTC. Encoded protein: CASSLRGGAWETQYF.

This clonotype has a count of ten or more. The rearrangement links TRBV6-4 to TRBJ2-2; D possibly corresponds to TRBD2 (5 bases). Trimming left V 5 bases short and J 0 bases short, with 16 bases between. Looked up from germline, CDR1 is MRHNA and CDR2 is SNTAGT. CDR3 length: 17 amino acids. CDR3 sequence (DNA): TGTGCCAGCAGTCCCGACGGGGAGAGCGCGAACACCGGGGAGCTGTTTTTT. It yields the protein CASSPDGESANTGELFF.

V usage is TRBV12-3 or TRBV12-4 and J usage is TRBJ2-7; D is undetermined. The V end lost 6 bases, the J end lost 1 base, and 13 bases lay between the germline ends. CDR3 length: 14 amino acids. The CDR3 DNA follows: TGTGCCAGCAGCAAACCTGGGCTGTCCTACGAGCAGTACTTC. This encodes CASSKPGLSYEQYF.

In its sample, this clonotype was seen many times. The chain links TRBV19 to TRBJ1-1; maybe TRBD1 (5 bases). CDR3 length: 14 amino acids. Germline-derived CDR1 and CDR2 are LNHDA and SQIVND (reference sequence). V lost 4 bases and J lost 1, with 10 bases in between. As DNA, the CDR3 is TGTGCCAGTAGTAACGCGGGACCGAACACTGAAGCTTTCTTT. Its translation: CASSNAGPNTEAFF.

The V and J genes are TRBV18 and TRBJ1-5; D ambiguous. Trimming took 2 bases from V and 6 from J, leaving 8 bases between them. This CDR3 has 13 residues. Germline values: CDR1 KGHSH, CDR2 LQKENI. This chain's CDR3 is CASSPFFGQPQHF. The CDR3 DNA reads TGTGCCAGCTCACCATTCTTCGGTCAGCCCCAGCATTTT. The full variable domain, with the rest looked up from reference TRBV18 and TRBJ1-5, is NAGVMQNPRHLVRRRGQEARLRCSPMKGHSHVYWYRQLPEEGLKFMVYLQKENIIDESGMPKERFSAEFPKEGPSILRIQQVVRGDSAAYFCASSPFFGQPQHFGDGTRLSIL.

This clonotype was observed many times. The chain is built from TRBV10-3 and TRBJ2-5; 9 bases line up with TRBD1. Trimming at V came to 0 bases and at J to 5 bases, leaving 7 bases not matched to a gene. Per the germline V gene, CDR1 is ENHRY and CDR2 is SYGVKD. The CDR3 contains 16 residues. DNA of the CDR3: TGTGCCATCAGTGAGTCGAAAACCGGGACAGGGGAGACCCAGTACTTC. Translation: CAISESKTGTGETQYF.